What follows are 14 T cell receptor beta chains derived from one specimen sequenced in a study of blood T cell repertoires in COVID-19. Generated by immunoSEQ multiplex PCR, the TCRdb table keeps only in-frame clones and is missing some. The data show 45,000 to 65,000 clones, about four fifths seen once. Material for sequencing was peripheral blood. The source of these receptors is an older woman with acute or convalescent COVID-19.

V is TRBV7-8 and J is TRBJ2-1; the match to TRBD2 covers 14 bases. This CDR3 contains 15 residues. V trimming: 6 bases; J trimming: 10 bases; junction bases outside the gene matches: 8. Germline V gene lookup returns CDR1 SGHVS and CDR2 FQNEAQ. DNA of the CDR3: TGTGCCAGCAGTCCTGGGACTAGCGGGAGCGGGGAGCAGTTCTTC. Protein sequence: CASSPGTSGSGEQFF. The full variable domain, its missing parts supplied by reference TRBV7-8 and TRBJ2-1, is GAGVSQSPRYKVAKRGQDVALRCDPISGHVSLFWYQQALGQGPEFLTYFQNEAQLDKSGLPSDRFFAERPEGSVSTLKIQRTQQEDSAVYLCASSPGTSGSGEQFFGPGTRLTVL.

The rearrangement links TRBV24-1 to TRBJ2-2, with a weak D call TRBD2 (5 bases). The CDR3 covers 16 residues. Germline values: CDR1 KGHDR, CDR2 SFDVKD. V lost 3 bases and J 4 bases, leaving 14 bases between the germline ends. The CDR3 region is CATSDLGSVGTGELFF. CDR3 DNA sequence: TGTGCCACCAGTGATCTTGGTAGCGTGGGCACCGGGGAGCTGTTTTTT.

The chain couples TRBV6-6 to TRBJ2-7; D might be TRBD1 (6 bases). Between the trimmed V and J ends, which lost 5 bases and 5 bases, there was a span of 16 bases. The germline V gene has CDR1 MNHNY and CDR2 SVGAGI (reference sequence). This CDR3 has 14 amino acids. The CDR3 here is CASSRRDKVNEQYF. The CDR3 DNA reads TGTGCCAGCAGTCGCCGGGACAAGGTAAACGAGCAGTACTTC.

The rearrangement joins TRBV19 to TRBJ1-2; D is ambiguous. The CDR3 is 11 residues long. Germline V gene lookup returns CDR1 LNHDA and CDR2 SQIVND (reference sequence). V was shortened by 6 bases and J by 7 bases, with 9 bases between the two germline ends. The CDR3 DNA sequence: TGTGCCAGTAGAGGAGGAGGTGGCTACACCTTC. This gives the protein CASRGGGGYTF.

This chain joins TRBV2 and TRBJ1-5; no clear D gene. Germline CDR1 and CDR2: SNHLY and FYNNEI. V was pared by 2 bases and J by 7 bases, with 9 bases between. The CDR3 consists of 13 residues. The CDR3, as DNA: TGTGCCAGCAGTGAAACTATGCAACAGCCCCAGCATTTT. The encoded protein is CASSETMQQPQHF.

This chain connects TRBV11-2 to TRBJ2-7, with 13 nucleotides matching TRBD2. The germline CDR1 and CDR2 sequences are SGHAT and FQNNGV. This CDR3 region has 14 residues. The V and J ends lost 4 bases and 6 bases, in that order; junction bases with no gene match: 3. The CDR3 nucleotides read TGTGCCAGCAGCTCGGGACTAGCGGGGCGCGAGCAGTACTTC. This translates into CASSSGLAGREQYF.

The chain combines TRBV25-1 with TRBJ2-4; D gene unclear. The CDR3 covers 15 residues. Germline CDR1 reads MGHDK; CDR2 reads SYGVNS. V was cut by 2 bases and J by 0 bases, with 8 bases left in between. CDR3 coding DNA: TGTGCCAGCAGTGAAACCGGTCTAGCCAAAAACATTCAGTACTTC. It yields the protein CASSETGLAKNIQYF.

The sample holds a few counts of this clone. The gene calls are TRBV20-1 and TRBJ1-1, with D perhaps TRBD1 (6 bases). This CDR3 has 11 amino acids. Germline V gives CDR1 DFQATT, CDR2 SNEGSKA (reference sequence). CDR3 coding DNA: TGCAGCCTAGGGGGAAACACTGAAGCTTTCTTT. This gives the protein CSLGGNTEAFF.

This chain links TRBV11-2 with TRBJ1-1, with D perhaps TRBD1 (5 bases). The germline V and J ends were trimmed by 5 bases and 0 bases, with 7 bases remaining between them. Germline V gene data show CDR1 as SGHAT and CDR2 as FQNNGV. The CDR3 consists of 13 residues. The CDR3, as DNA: TGTGCCAGCAGCGAACAGGTGAACACTGAAGCTTTCTTT. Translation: CASSEQVNTEAFF.

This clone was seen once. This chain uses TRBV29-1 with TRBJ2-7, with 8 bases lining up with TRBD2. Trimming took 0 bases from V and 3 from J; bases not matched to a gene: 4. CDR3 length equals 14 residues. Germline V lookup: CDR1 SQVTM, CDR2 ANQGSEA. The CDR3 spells CSVEDTGLGYEQYF. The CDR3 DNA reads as TGCAGCGTTGAAGATACGGGACTAGGCTACGAGCAGTACTTC.

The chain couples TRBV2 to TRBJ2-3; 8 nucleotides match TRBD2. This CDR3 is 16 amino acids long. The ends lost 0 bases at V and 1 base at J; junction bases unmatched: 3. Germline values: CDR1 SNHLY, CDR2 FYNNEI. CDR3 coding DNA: TGTGCCAGCAGTGAAGCGACTAGCGTGGGCACAGATACGCAGTATTTT. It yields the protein CASSEATSVGTDTQYF.

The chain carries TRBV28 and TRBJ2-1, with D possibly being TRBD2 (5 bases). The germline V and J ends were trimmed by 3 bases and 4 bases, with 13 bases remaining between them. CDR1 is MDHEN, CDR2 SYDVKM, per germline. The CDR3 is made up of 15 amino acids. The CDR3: CASSLVSGDYNEQFF. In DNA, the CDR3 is TGTGCCAGCAGTTTGGTGAGCGGAGATTACAATGAGCAGTTCTTC.

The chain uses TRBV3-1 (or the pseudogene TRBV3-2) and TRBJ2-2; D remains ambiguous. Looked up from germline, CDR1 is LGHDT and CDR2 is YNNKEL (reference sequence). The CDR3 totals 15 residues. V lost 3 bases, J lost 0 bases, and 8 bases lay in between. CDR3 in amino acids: CASSQRTPNTGELFF. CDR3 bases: TGTGCCAGCAGCCAGAGAACCCCGAACACCGGGGAGCTGTTTTTT.

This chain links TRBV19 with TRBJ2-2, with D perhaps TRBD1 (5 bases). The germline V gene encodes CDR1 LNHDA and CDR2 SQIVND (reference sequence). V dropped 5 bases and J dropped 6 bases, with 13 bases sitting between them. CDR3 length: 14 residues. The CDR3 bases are TGTGCCAGTAGTTCGCCAGGGTGGTCCGGGGAGCTGTTTTTT. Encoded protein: CASSSPGWSGELFF.